One sample yielded the 23 T cell receptor beta chains listed below, sequenced in a study of vaccination effects on CD4 cells after COVID-19. No antigens are known for them. Isolation of CD4+ T cells took place after nine to ten days of culture. A PCR test confirmed that the person had SARS-CoV-2 infection between March and December 2020. The participants, recipients of two vaccine doses, got either BNT162b2 or mRNA-1273. Method: immunoSEQ multiplex PCR; TCRdb's copy keeps in-frame clones and lacks some. The sample shows tens of thousands of clones, under 85% of them seen only once. The material was CD4+ T cells from PBMCs cultured without peptide, obtained after COVID-19 vaccination. These TCRs come from a human donor who had a prior SARS-CoV-2 infection.

This sequence joins TRBV5-1 and TRBJ1-5; D remains ambiguous. Germline V lookup: CDR1 SGHRS, CDR2 YFSETQ. The V gene lost 1 base and the J gene lost 2 bases, with 16 bases spanning the gap. This CDR3 comprises 17 residues. The CDR3 nucleotides read TGCGCCAGCAGCTTGCGTCTTTCGGGGAGAGGCAATCAGCCCCAGCATTTT. This encodes CASSLRLSGRGNQPQHF.

The chain employs TRBV5-4 and TRBJ2-3; 9 nucleotides agree with TRBD2. The V and J ends lost 3 bases and 0 bases, in that order; junction bases with no gene match: 8. The germline V gene encodes CDR1 SGHNT and CDR2 YYREEE (reference sequence). This CDR3 spans 17 amino acids. The CDR3 spells CASSSARGGASTDTQYF. DNA for the CDR3: TGTGCCAGCAGCTCAGCCCGCGGGGGGGCTAGCACAGATACGCAGTATTTT.

V gene TRBV28 combines with J gene TRBJ1-6, with 8 bases aligning to TRBD1. V lost 6 bases and J lost 6; bases outside the gene matches: 13. Germline V gives CDR1 MDHEN, CDR2 SYDVKM. The CDR3 has 17 residues. This CDR3 is CASRGTGTRRGNSPLHF. The CDR3, as DNA: TGTGCCAGCAGAGGGACAGGCACAAGGAGGGGTAATTCACCCCTCCACTTT.

This chain connects TRBV2 to TRBJ1-2; the D is unclear. Germline lookup yields CDR1 SNHLY and CDR2 FYNNEI. Trimming removed 3 bases from V and 2 bases from J, with 10 bases in between. This CDR3 is 14 amino acids long. CDR3 sequence reads: CASSEAGPNYGYTF. CDR3 bases: TGTGCCAGCAGTGAGGCAGGACCGAACTATGGCTACACCTTC.

This chain uses TRBV6-6 with TRBJ1-2; TRBD1 matches 7 bases. The CDR3 runs 14 residues. Germline loops: CDR1 MNHNY, CDR2 SVGAGI (reference sequence). After removal of 7 bases from V and 6 bases from J, the junction contained 11 bases not matched to a gene. CDR3 amino acids: CASNLQGKTDGYTF. CDR3 nucleotides: TGTGCCAGCAACCTACAGGGGAAAACGGATGGCTACACCTTC.

The chain uses TRBV14 and TRBJ2-3; 9 bases match TRBD2. The CDR3 totals 18 residues. Germline trimming cut 4 bases from V and 2 bases from J; bases unmatched to any gene: 13. From germline, CDR1 is SGHDN and CDR2 FVKESK. The CDR3 sequence is CASSPRPGAGGVTDTQYF. CDR3 sequence (DNA): TGTGCCAGCAGCCCTCGGCCTGGCGCGGGGGGGGTCACAGATACGCAGTATTTT.

The J gene is TRBJ2-1, the V gene TRBV5-6; 8 bases match TRBD1. This CDR3 spans 16 amino acids. The J segment lost 4 bases and the V segment lost 4 bases, leaving 10 bases of the junction unmatched. In germline, CDR1 is SGHDT, CDR2 YYEEEE. CDR3 sequence reads: CASSPTGANLYNEQFF. The CDR3 DNA is TGTGCCAGCAGCCCGACAGGGGCCAATCTATACAATGAGCAGTTCTTC.

A few counts support this clone. The chain links TRBV10-2 to TRBJ1-4; D is possibly TRBD1 (5 bases). The germline V gene encodes CDR1 WSHSY and CDR2 SAAADI. The CDR3 contains 13 residues. Trimming took off 6 bases at V and 6 bases at J, with 11 bases between the two ends. The CDR3 DNA sequence: TGCGCCAGCAGAGCAACAGGTTATGAAAAACTGTTTTTT. Translated: CASRATGYEKLFF.

Concerning this clone itself: Other DNA sequences within the sample encode an identical CDR3. The chain uses TRBV27 and TRBJ2-3, with unresolved D. The V gene lost 4 bases and the J gene lost 1 base, with 6 bases spanning the gap. Germline CDR1 reads MNHEY; CDR2 reads SMNVEV (reference sequence). The CDR3 length is 13 residues. The CDR3 reads CASSSRGTDTQYF. The CDR3, as DNA: TGTGCCAGCAGTTCCCGGGGCACAGATACGCAGTATTTT.

V usage is TRBV6-2 or TRBV6-3 and J usage is TRBJ2-7; TRBD2 agrees at 10 bases. CDR1 and CDR2 from the germline V gene are MNHEY and SVGEGT. The CDR3 runs 13 residues. Trimming at V came to 6 bases and at J to 6 bases, leaving 5 bases not matched to a gene. DNA for the CDR3: TGTGCCAGCAGCACGATAGCGGGAGGCGAGCAGTACTTC. This gives the protein CASSTIAGGEQYF.

Only a few counts were recorded for this clone. V usage is TRBV5-5 and J usage is TRBJ2-5, with 7 bases identical to TRBD1. Germline-derived CDR1 and CDR2 are SGHKS and YYEKEE (reference sequence). This CDR3 region has 15 residues. The trim removed 0 bases at V and 4 bases at J, leaving 6 bases unmatched. CDR3 loop: CASSLVRGRLETQYF. CDR3 nucleotide sequence: TGTGCCAGCAGCTTGGTGAGGGGGCGCTTAGAGACCCAGTACTTC.

V and J are TRBV6-6 and TRBJ1-5, with TRBD1 identical over 7 bases. V was pared by 2 bases and J by 3 bases, with 7 bases of the junction left unmatched. The V gene's germline CDR1 is MNHNY and CDR2 SVGAGI (reference sequence). The CDR3 runs 16 residues. CDR3 sequence reads: CASSYQDRRLNQPQHF. The CDR3 DNA reads TGTGCCAGCAGTTACCAGGACAGGCGACTCAATCAGCCCCAGCATTTT.

The chain links TRBV4-1 to TRBJ2-1, with a tentative D call TRBD1 (6 bases). CDR1 MGHRA and CDR2 YSYEKL come from the germline V gene. This CDR3 contains 13 residues. Trimming removed 2 bases at V and 7 bases at J, with 9 bases between. CDR3 nucleotides: TGCGCCAGCAGCCAATTAGGGGGAAATGAGCAGTTCTTC. It specifies CASSQLGGNEQFF.

With respect to this clone: Other nucleotide sequences from this sample produce the same CDR3. The chain joins TRBV15 to TRBJ2-5, with D possibly matching TRBD1 (5 bases). CDR1 LNHNV and CDR2 YYDKDF come from the germline V gene (reference sequence). This CDR3 is built from 12 residues. Trimming stripped 3 bases from V and 5 bases from J, with 7 bases between. The CDR3, as DNA: TGTGCCACCAGCAGGGGGCGCGAGACCCAGTACTTC. Residues: CATSRGRETQYF.

The V gene is TRBV24-1, the J gene TRBJ1-5; the D is unclear. This CDR3 contains 10 residues. Germline CDR1 and CDR2: KGHDR and SFDVKD. Trimming removed 8 bases from V and 7 bases from J, with 5 bases in between. CDR3: CATKVQPQHF. In DNA form, the CDR3 reads TGTGCCACCAAGGTCCAGCCCCAGCATTTT.

The chain is built from TRBV6-6 and TRBJ2-6; the D is unclear. The CDR3 covers 16 residues. Looked up from germline, CDR1 is MNHNY and CDR2 is SVGAGI (reference sequence). Trimming removed 4 bases from V and 2 bases from J, with 12 bases in between. For the CDR3, the DNA is TGTGCCAGCAGTTTTTTAGGTGCGCCTGGGGCCAACGTCCTGACTTTC. Its translation is CASSFLGAPGANVLTF.

The rearrangement joins TRBV18 to TRBJ1-2; the D is unclear. The CDR3 loop spans 11 amino acids. Trimming removed 5 bases from V and 5 bases from J, with 6 bases in between. The germline gives CDR1 KGHSH, CDR2 LQKENI. CDR3 in DNA: TGTGCCAGCTCAACAGAATATGGCTACACCTTC. Protein product: CASSTEYGYTF. Using reference TRBV18 and TRBJ1-2 for the parts outside the CDR3, the full variable domain is NAGVMQNPRHLVRRRGQEARLRCSPMKGHSHVYWYRQLPEEGLKFMVYLQKENIIDESGMPKERFSAEFPKEGPSILRIQQVVRGDSAAYFCASSTEYGYTFGSGTRLTVV.

The rearrangement links TRBV19 to TRBJ2-5, with D tentatively TRBD1 (6 bases). This CDR3 has 15 amino acids. From germline, CDR1 is LNHDA and CDR2 SQIVND (reference sequence). The germline V and J ends were trimmed by 4 bases and 5 bases, with 17 bases remaining between them. The CDR3 loop is CASSKGIGGGETQYF. The CDR3 nucleotides read TGTGCCAGTAGTAAGGGGATTGGGGGCGGGGAGACCCAGTACTTC.

CDR3 nucleotides: TGTGCCAGTAGTATTATTCCAGGGGGTTACGGCTACACCTTC. It yields the protein CASSIIPGGYGYTF. J is TRBJ1-2 and V is TRBV19, with 7 bases aligning to TRBD1. Losses at the gene ends were 3 bases for V and 8 bases for J; bases not matched to a gene: 9. CDR3 length equals 14 residues. Germline V gene data show CDR1 as LNHDA and CDR2 as SQIVND (reference sequence).

This chain connects TRBV7-6 to TRBJ2-3; no firm D call. Germline CDR1 reads SGHVS; CDR2 reads FNYEAQ. The CDR3 runs to 15 residues. Trimming took off 1 base at V and 1 base at J, with 9 bases between the two ends. CDR3 sequence: CASSLVSGGTDTQYF. The CDR3 DNA reads as TGTGCCAGCAGCTTAGTTTCGGGCGGCACAGATACGCAGTATTTT.

J is TRBJ2-1 and V is TRBV2; D possibly corresponds to TRBD2 (5 bases). V lost 4 bases and J lost 11, with 15 bases in between. Germline V gives CDR1 SNHLY, CDR2 FYNNEI. This CDR3 spans 13 amino acids. The CDR3 coding sequence is TGTGCCAGCAGTGGGAGGCCAGCATTGAAGCAGTTCTTC. Translating gives CASSGRPALKQFF.

This sequence joins TRBV7-3 and TRBJ2-3, with TRBD2 matching 8 bases. Unmatched junction bases numbered 11, after V lost 4 bases and J lost 2 bases. Germline V gene lookup returns CDR1 SGHTA and CDR2 FQGTGA. This CDR3 is built from 17 residues. CDR3 sequence: CASSYGLAKGYTDTQYF. Written as DNA, the CDR3 is TGTGCCAGCAGCTACGGACTAGCCAAGGGTTACACAGATACGCAGTATTTT.

The gene calls are TRBV11-2 and TRBJ2-1; D perhaps matches TRBD1 (5 bases). The germline CDR1 and CDR2 sequences are SGHAT and FQNNGV. The V end was cut by 5 bases, the J end by 6 bases, with 8 bases between. The CDR3 is 12 amino acids. This CDR3 reads CASSLGANEQFF. DNA of the CDR3: TGTGCCAGCAGCCTAGGGGCCAATGAGCAGTTCTTC.